This TCR beta chain originates from a study of T cell repertoires in cytomegalovirus infection. The overall study: Shared public TCR beta signatures pointed to both CMV infection and a matching HLA type. Whole-study findings and limits: Frequencies of public TCR beta families were cumulated, and this identified carriers of CMV plus the relevant HLA. Clonotype analysis showed dominance of the ex vivo response by HLA-C-restricted CMV-specific TCR beta clonotypes.

TCRdb itself ran the reads through MiXCR, one entry per CDR3 protein. The sample has about 460,000 distinct CDR3 sequences; about 11% are singletons. CDR1 is LNHDA and CDR2 is SQIVND in the germline V gene (reference sequence). The CDR3 consists of 16 residues. V lost 5 bases and J lost 6; bases outside the gene matches: 13. As for this clonotype: Its target is unknown.

The receptor was isolated from a human donor in good health (CMV status not recorded). Some clones in this sample may be carry-over from other donors' samples. The chain carries TRBV19 and TRBJ2-1, with 7 bases that match TRBD1. Material: PBMCs. CDR3 nucleotides: TGTGCCAGTAGTGACCGGTTGAGAGACAGGGTCAATGAGCAGTTCTTC. Protein: CASSDRLRDRVNEQFF.